These 21 T cell receptor beta chains originate from one sample sequenced in a study of blood T cell repertoires in COVID-19. Sequencing used immunoSEQ multiplex PCR; TCRdb keeps in-frame clones, though not all of them. This sample has 40,000 to 50,000 clones, with about 88% found just once. The sample taken for sequencing was peripheral blood. Source of these receptors: a man aged 45 to 65 with active COVID-19.

V and J are TRBV7-2 and TRBJ1-1; TRBD1 is a possible D gene (6 bases). Germline loops: CDR1 SGHTA, CDR2 FQGNSA. The CDR3 has 13 residues. V was trimmed by 4 bases and J by 4 bases, leaving 10 bases between them. The CDR3 bases are TGTGCCAGCAGCTCCTACAGGGCCACTGAAGCTTTCTTT. This encodes CASSSYRATEAFF.

This chain joins TRBV7-8 and TRBJ1-2; 7 nucleotides line up with TRBD1. The CDR3 loop spans 16 amino acids. V gave up 5 bases and J gave up 0 bases; unmatched junction bases: 9. The germline V gene encodes CDR1 SGHVS and CDR2 FQNEAQ. CDR3 loop: CASSHSRDRTNYGYTF. In DNA, the CDR3 is TGTGCCAGCAGCCATTCCCGGGACAGAACTAACTATGGCTACACCTTC.

The V gene is TRBV28, the J gene TRBJ1-1; 7 positions match TRBD1. Germline CDR1 MDHEN, CDR2 SYDVKM. The CDR3 has 15 amino acids. The V gene end was trimmed by 6 bases and the J gene end by 1 base; junction bases not matched to a gene: 8. The CDR3 bases are TGTGCCAGCAGAGGCGAACAGGGGCAGAACACTGAAGCTTTCTTT. It is translated as CASRGEQGQNTEAFF.

The chain joins TRBV3-1 (or the pseudogene TRBV3-2) to TRBJ2-5, with D uncertain. Between the trimmed V and J ends, which lost 0 bases and 5 bases, there was a span of 16 bases. CDR1 LGHDT and CDR2 YNNKEL come from the germline V gene (reference sequence). CDR3 length equals 16 residues. The DNA for the CDR3 is TGTGCCAGCAGCCAAGAGGAGACGGCTAACTCGGAGACCCAGTACTTC. Its translation is CASSQEETANSETQYF.

The V and J genes are TRBV5-1 and TRBJ1-6; D is possibly TRBD1 (6 bases). With 3 bases removed from V and 5 bases from J, the gap between germline ends came to 9 bases. This CDR3 contains 14 residues. The germline V gene has CDR1 SGHRS and CDR2 YFSETQ. The CDR3 nucleotides read TGCGCCAGCAGCTCCGGACAGAATAATTCACCCCTCCACTTT. Translated, it gives CASSSGQNNSPLHF.

This chain uses TRBV7-9 with TRBJ2-5, with 10 bases lining up with TRBD2. The germline V gene encodes CDR1 SEHNR and CDR2 FQNEAQ (reference sequence). Losses at the gene ends were 5 bases for V and 3 bases for J; bases not matched to a gene: 3. The CDR3 has 14 residues. CDR3 coding DNA: TGTGCCAGCAGCCGGACTAGCGGAAAAGAGACCCAGTACTTC. The encoded protein is CASSRTSGKETQYF.

V gene TRBV27 combines with J gene TRBJ1-5; D gene ambiguous. CDR3 length: 13 residues. Germline V CDR1 and CDR2: MNHEY, SMNVEV (reference sequence). The V gene lost 2 bases and the J gene lost 6 bases, with 8 bases spanning the gap. The DNA of the CDR3 is TGTGCCAGCAGTTTAACGTGGAGTCAGCCCCAGCATTTT. Its protein product is CASSLTWSQPQHF.

The V call is TRBV5-1, the J call TRBJ2-3; tentative D call: TRBD1 (7 bases). This CDR3 spans 15 amino acids. The germline V and J ends were trimmed by 0 bases and 3 bases, with 11 bases remaining between them. Germline V gene data show CDR1 as SGHRS and CDR2 as YFSETQ. CDR3 bases: TGCGCCAGCAGCTTGGAACAGGGGAGGACAGATACGCAGTATTTT. Its protein is CASSLEQGRTDTQYF.

This chain connects TRBV4-2 to TRBJ2-1; 10 bases are shared with TRBD2. Trimming cost V 3 bases and J 3 bases; bases outside gene matches: 2. The CDR3 length is 15 residues. The germline V gene has CDR1 LGHNA and CDR2 YNFKEQ. In DNA, the CDR3 is TGTGCCAGCAGCCAGGAGCGGGAGGGCTACAATGAGCAGTTCTTC. This sequence encodes CASSQEREGYNEQFF.

V usage is TRBV24-1 and J usage is TRBJ1-6; 9 nucleotides align to TRBD1. The CDR3 length is 19 residues. Germline V lookup: CDR1 KGHDR, CDR2 SFDVKD. J lost 0 bases, V lost 1 base, and 6 bases had no gene match. The CDR3 coding sequence is TGTGCCACCAGTGATTTAAGGACAGGGGAGAGCTCCTATAATTCACCCCTCCACTTT. It yields the protein CATSDLRTGESSYNSPLHF.

V is TRBV18 and J is TRBJ2-1, with 7 nucleotides matching TRBD2. The germline gives CDR1 KGHSH, CDR2 LQKENI. The CDR3 consists of 14 residues. Losses at the gene ends were 8 bases for V and 6 bases for J; bases not matched to a gene: 10. CDR3 DNA sequence: TGTGCCAGCGCGCTAGCGGATCCCCCCAATGAGCAGTTCTTC. It specifies CASALADPPNEQFF.

This sequence joins TRBV6-6 and TRBJ1-2; 10 bases are a match to TRBD1. V was pared by 4 bases and J by 5 bases, with 7 bases of the junction left unmatched. This CDR3 region has 15 residues. The germline gives CDR1 MNHNY, CDR2 SVGAGI (reference sequence). This CDR3 is CASSSPTGGGYGYTF. The DNA for the CDR3 is TGTGCCAGCAGTTCCCCGACAGGGGGCGGATATGGCTACACCTTC.

V is TRBV18 and J is TRBJ2-5, with TRBD2 matching over 7 bases. Germline V gives CDR1 KGHSH, CDR2 LQKENI. CDR3 length: 16 amino acids. The trim removed 0 bases at V and 3 bases at J, leaving 7 bases unmatched. The CDR3 loop reads CASSPPRAGREETQYF. CDR3 DNA sequence: TGTGCCAGCTCACCACCTAGGGCAGGGAGGGAAGAGACCCAGTACTTC.

This chain links TRBV6-5 with TRBJ2-1, with 8 positions matching TRBD2. In germline, CDR1 is MNHEY, CDR2 SVGAGI. CDR3 length: 15 residues. V lost 6 bases and J lost 5; bases outside the gene matches: 9. The CDR3 here is CASSYGAGGNNEQFF. DNA for the CDR3: TGTGCCAGCAGCTACGGTGCGGGGGGCAACAATGAGCAGTTCTTC.

V usage is TRBV10-1 and J usage is TRBJ2-1; no reliable D call. V gave up 2 bases and J gave up 9 bases, with 17 bases separating them. The CDR3 length is 15 residues. From germline, CDR1 is WNHNN and CDR2 SYGVQD (reference sequence). CDR3 sequence (DNA): TGCGCCAGCAGTGAGAACCCCATCAGGCCTGGTGAGCAGTTCTTC. Its protein product is CASSENPIRPGEQFF.

This sequence joins TRBV19 and TRBJ2-1; the D is unclear. V lost 4 bases to trimming and J lost 3 bases, with 4 bases between them. CDR3 size: 12 residues. Germline V gives CDR1 LNHDA, CDR2 SQIVND (reference sequence). CDR3 protein: CASSNSYNEQFF. The CDR3 nucleotides read TGTGCCAGTAGTAACAGCTACAATGAGCAGTTCTTC.

The chain employs TRBV5-8 and TRBJ1-6, with D perhaps TRBD1 (5 bases). V was clipped by 1 base and J by 6 bases, with 14 bases between them. Per the germline V gene, CDR1 is SGHTS and CDR2 is YDEGEE. This CDR3 region has 16 residues. CDR3 in amino acids: CASSLYWQGGNSPLHF. The CDR3, as DNA: TGTGCCAGCAGCTTGTACTGGCAGGGTGGTAATTCACCCCTCCACTTT.

This chain links TRBV18 with TRBJ2-5, with 7 bases identical to TRBD1. J was trimmed by 0 bases and V by 3 bases; bases with no gene match: 1. The germline CDR1 and CDR2 sequences are KGHSH and LQKENI. The CDR3 is made up of 14 amino acids. The CDR3 sequence is CASSPGTDQETQYF. The CDR3 DNA follows: TGTGCCAGCTCACCCGGGACAGACCAAGAGACCCAGTACTTC.

The chain employs TRBV11-2 and TRBJ2-1, with 14 bases matching TRBD2. The CDR3 is 15 amino acids. CDR1 and CDR2 from the germline V gene are SGHAT and FQNNGV. The V segment lost 5 bases and the J segment 7 bases; nucleotides outside the gene matches: 4. CDR3 sequence: CASSRLAGGSNEQFF. In nucleotides, the CDR3 is TGTGCCAGCAGCCGACTAGCGGGAGGGTCGAATGAGCAGTTCTTC.

The rearrangement links TRBV7-2 to TRBJ2-7, with D perhaps TRBD2 (5 bases). CDR3 length: 15 amino acids. Between the trimmed V and J ends, which lost 3 bases and 7 bases, there was a span of 19 bases. CDR1 and CDR2 (germline): SGHTA, FQGNSA. The CDR3 spells CASSFSRTQGGEQYF. The DNA of the CDR3 is TGTGCCAGCAGCTTTAGTCGGACTCAAGGTGGGGAGCAGTACTTC.

The V and J genes are TRBV27 and TRBJ2-1; D might be TRBD2 (6 bases). The CDR3 spans 16 residues. The germline V gene has CDR1 MNHEY and CDR2 SMNVEV (reference sequence). V dropped 5 bases and J dropped 0 bases, with 14 bases sitting between them. The CDR3 protein is CASSRERASSYNEQFF. DNA of the CDR3: TGTGCCAGCAGTAGGGAGCGGGCTAGCTCCTACAATGAGCAGTTCTTC.